Presented here are 13 T cell receptor beta chains from one specimen sequenced in a study of T cells in tuberculosis. Assay: immunoSEQ multiplex PCR; the TCRdb copy retains only in-frame clones and omits some. The sample yields about 58,000 clones, roughly 87% seen once. Cells were sorted from thawed PBMC rested overnight and stained with GMM-loaded CD1B tetramer, viability dye and anti-CD3. The lipid loaded on the CD1B tetramers was C32 glucose monomycolate from Rhodococcus equi. Sequencing was done on a sample of CD1b-GMM tetramer-negative cells sorted from PBMCs. The receptors come from an adult woman with latent tuberculosis.

This clone appeared a single time. The V call is TRBV4-2, the J call TRBJ2-3, with 10 bases matching TRBD2. The CDR3 covers 16 residues. V was clipped by 0 bases and J by 3 bases; unmatched bases: 3. Germline V gene lookup returns CDR1 LGHNA and CDR2 YNFKEQ. The CDR3 loop is CASSQDLAGGTDTQYF. CDR3 DNA: TGTGCCAGCAGCCAAGATTTAGCGGGAGGAACAGATACGCAGTATTTT.

The chain links TRBV7-6 to TRBJ1-1; no firm D call. V lost 4 bases, J lost 2 bases, and 8 bases lay in between. CDR3 length: 13 amino acids. From germline, CDR1 is SGHVS and CDR2 FNYEAQ. The CDR3 region has the DNA TGTGCCAGCAGCTATGGTACTAACACTGAAGCTTTCTTT. Translation gives CASSYGTNTEAFF. The full variable domain, in which reference TRBV7-6 and TRBJ1-1 provide the parts outside the CDR3, is GAGVSQSPRYKVTKRGQDVALRCDPISGHVSLYWYRQALGQGPEFLTYFNYEAQQDKSGLPNDRFSAERPEGSISTLTIQRTEQRDSAMYRCASSYGTNTEAFFGQGTRLTVV.

This clone appeared a few times. This chain joins TRBV4-2 and TRBJ2-5; 12 bases are shared with TRBD2. In germline, CDR1 is LGHNA, CDR2 YNFKEQ. Trimming removed 0 bases from V and 4 bases from J; junction bases left unmatched: 3. The CDR3 runs 16 residues. CDR3 region: CASSQDRGLAGETQYF. The DNA for the CDR3 is TGTGCCAGCAGCCAAGATCGGGGACTAGCGGGAGAGACCCAGTACTTC.

The chain joins TRBV29-1 to TRBJ1-1; 12 nucleotides line up with TRBD1. CDR3 size: 17 residues. Unmatched junction bases numbered 12, after V lost 0 bases and J lost 7 bases. Germline V lookup: CDR1 SQVTM, CDR2 ANQGSEA. CDR3 amino acids: CSVEDFSRDRGPVEAFF. As DNA, the CDR3 is TGCAGCGTTGAAGATTTCAGCCGGGACAGGGGGCCTGTTGAAGCTTTCTTT.

The V call is TRBV2, the J call TRBJ1-2; D might be TRBD1 (6 bases). The germline V gene encodes CDR1 SNHLY and CDR2 FYNNEI. The CDR3 runs to 13 residues. V lost 4 bases and J 5 bases, leaving 11 bases between the germline ends. The CDR3: CASSGYRAYGYTF. The CDR3 nucleotides are TGTGCCAGCAGTGGGTACAGGGCTTATGGCTACACCTTC.

The genes are TRBV5-4 and TRBJ1-4; a possible D gene is TRBD1 (5 bases). V was trimmed by 3 bases and J by 8 bases, leaving 17 bases between them. The CDR3 spans 15 residues. Germline CDR1 reads SGHNT; CDR2 reads YYREEE (reference sequence). The CDR3 loop is CASSYQTAAGEKLFF. DNA of the CDR3: TGTGCCAGCAGCTACCAGACAGCCGCGGGGGAAAAACTGTTTTTT.

The rearrangement uses TRBV15 and TRBJ2-5, with unresolved D. The germline gives CDR1 LNHNV, CDR2 YYDKDF (reference sequence). Trimming removed 3 bases at V and 3 bases at J, with 17 bases between. The CDR3 spans 16 residues. CDR3: CATSRVIEEREETQYF. For the CDR3, the DNA is TGTGCCACCAGCAGGGTTATTGAGGAAAGAGAAGAGACCCAGTACTTC.

J is TRBJ1-2 and V is TRBV4-1, with D hard to call. The CDR3 has 15 residues. Trimming took off 1 base at V and 4 bases at J, with 13 bases between the two ends. Germline CDR1 MGHRA, CDR2 YSYEKL. The CDR3 reads CASSQGAQPPYGYTF. The CDR3 bases are TGCGCCAGCAGCCAAGGGGCGCAGCCTCCCTATGGCTACACCTTC.

The chain has TRBV7-9 and TRBJ1-2; D is perhaps TRBD1 (5 bases). The CDR3 is made up of 17 amino acids. The V end lost 5 bases, the J end lost 2 bases, and 21 bases lay between the germline ends. Germline V gene data show CDR1 as SEHNR and CDR2 as FQNEAQ (reference sequence). The CDR3 loop reads CASSVEVNPRGNYGYTF. The DNA of the CDR3 is TGTGCCAGCAGCGTCGAGGTCAACCCAAGGGGCAACTATGGCTACACCTTC.

V usage is TRBV4-1 and J usage is TRBJ2-1; 10 bases map to TRBD2. Germline V gene lookup returns CDR1 MGHRA and CDR2 YSYEKL. V was pared by 1 base and J by 0 bases, with 12 bases of the junction left unmatched. The CDR3 sequence is 20 residues long. The CDR3 DNA sequence: TGCGCCAGCAGCCAAGGAGGGCTAGCGGGGGCCCCAAGCTCCTACAATGAGCAGTTCTTC. It yields the protein CASSQGGLAGAPSSYNEQFF.

V usage is TRBV2 and J usage is TRBJ1-2, with 8 bases matching TRBD1. This CDR3 has 14 amino acids. V trimming: 2 bases; J trimming: 7 bases; junction bases outside the gene matches: 6. Per the germline V gene, CDR1 is SNHLY and CDR2 is FYNNEI. As DNA, the CDR3 is TGTGCCAGCAGTGAAAGACAGGGGCCGGGTGGCTACACCTTC. Its translation is CASSERQGPGGYTF.

The chain carries TRBV7-3 and TRBJ2-5; 8 nucleotides match TRBD2. Germline V gene lookup returns CDR1 SGHTA and CDR2 FQGTGA. The CDR3 consists of 13 residues. V dropped 5 bases and J dropped 4; count of bases not matched to a gene: 3. CDR3 bases: TGTGCCAGCAGCCGGGGGGGAGGAGAGACCCAGTACTTC. It is translated as CASSRGGGETQYF.

The chain has TRBV5-1 and TRBJ2-5; 7 bases align to TRBD1. Germline trimming cut 6 bases from V and 2 bases from J; bases unmatched to any gene: 7. The CDR3 is 14 residues long. Germline CDR1 and CDR2: SGHRS and YFSETQ. CDR3 sequence (DNA): TGCGCCAGCACCTGGGGGACAGCTCAAGAGACCCAGTACTTC. Its translation: CASTWGTAQETQYF.